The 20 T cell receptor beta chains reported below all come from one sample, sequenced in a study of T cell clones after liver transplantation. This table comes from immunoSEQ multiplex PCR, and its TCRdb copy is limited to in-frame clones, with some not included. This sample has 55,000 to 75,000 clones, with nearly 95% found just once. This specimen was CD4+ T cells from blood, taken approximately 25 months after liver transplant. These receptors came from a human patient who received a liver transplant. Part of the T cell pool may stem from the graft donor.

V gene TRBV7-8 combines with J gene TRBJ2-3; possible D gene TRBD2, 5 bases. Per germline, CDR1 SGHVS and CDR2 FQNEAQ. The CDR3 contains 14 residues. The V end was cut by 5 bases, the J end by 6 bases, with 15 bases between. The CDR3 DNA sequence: TGTGCCAGCAGCCCGACGGACTTGTTGGATACGCAGTATTTT. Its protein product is CASSPTDLLDTQYF.

The CDR3 coding sequence is TGTGCCATCAGGTCTGGGGGGCTCGGCACTGAAGCTTTCTTT. Amino acids: CAIRSGGLGTEAFF. This chain joins TRBV10-3 and TRBJ1-1; possible D gene TRBD1, 6 bases. Germline loops: CDR1 ENHRY, CDR2 SYGVKD. With 6 bases removed from V and 4 bases from J, the gap between germline ends came to 15 bases. The CDR3 covers 14 residues.

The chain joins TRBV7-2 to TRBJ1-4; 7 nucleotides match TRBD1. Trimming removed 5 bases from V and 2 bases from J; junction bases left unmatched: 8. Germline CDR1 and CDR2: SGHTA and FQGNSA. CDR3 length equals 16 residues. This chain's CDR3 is CASSPRYRGTNEKLFF. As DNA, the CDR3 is TGTGCCAGCAGCCCCCGATACAGGGGCACTAATGAAAAACTGTTTTTT.

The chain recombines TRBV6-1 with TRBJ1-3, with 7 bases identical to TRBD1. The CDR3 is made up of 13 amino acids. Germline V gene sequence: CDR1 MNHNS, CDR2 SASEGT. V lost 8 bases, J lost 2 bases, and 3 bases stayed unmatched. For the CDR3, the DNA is TGTGCCAGCGACAGGGAGGCTGGAAACACCATATATTTT. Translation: CASDREAGNTIYF.

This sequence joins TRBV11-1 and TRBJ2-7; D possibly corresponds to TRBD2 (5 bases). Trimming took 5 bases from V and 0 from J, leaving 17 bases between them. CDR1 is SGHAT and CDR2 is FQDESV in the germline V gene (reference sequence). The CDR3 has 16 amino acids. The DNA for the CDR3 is TGTGCCAGCAGCCCACGGGGTAGCTTTTCCTCCTACGAGCAGTACTTC. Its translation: CASSPRGSFSSYEQYF.

CDR3: CASSYGTVKAYEQYF. In nucleotides, the CDR3 is TGTGCCAGCAGCTACGGGACAGTTAAAGCCTACGAGCAGTACTTC. The rearrangement links TRBV13 to TRBJ2-7, with 7 bases lining up with TRBD1. This CDR3 spans 15 amino acids. Germline V gives CDR1 PRHDT, CDR2 FYEKMQ (reference sequence). Unmatched junction bases numbered 8, after V lost 4 bases and J lost 2 bases.

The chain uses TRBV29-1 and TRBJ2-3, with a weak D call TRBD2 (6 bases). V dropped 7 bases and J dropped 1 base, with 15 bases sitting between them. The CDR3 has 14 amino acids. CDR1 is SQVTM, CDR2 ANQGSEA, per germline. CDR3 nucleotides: TGCAGCGCCACCAGGGACTTTCGCACAGATACGCAGTATTTT. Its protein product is CSATRDFRTDTQYF.

In DNA form, the CDR3 reads TGCGCCAGCAGCTTTAGGGACACTCTAGCGGGAGGATCCGGGGAGCTGTTTTTT. This sequence encodes CASSFRDTLAGGSGELFF. The J gene is TRBJ2-2, the V gene TRBV5-1, with 11 bases aligning to TRBD2. Germline assignment: CDR1 SGHRS and CDR2 YFSETQ. The V segment lost 2 bases and the J segment 6 bases; nucleotides outside the gene matches: 12. The CDR3 is 18 residues long.

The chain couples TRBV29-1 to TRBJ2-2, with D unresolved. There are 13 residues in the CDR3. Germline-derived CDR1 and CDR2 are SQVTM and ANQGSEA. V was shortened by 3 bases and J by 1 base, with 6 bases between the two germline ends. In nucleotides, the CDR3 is TGCAGCGTTGACGTGGGGAACACCGGGGAGCTGTTTTTT. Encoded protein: CSVDVGNTGELFF.

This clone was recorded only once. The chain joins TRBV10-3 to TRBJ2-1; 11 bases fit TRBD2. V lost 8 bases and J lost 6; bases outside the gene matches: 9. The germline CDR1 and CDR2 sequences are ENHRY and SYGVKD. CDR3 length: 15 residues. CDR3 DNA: TGTGCCATCGCAACTAGCGGGAGAGGAGGCAATGAGCAGTTCTTC. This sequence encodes CAIATSGRGGNEQFF.

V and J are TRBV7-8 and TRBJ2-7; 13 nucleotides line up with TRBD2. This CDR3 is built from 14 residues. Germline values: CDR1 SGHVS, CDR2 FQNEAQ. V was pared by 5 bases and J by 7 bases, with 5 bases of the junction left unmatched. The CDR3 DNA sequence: TGTGCCAGCAGCCCGACTAGCGGGAGGTTTGAGCAGTACTTC. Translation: CASSPTSGRFEQYF.

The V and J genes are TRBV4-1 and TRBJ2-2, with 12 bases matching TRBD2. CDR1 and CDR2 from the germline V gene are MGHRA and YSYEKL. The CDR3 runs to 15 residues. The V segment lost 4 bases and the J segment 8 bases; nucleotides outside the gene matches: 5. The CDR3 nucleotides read TGCGCCAGCAGCCGGGGACTAGCGGGTACTGGGGAGCTGTTTTTT. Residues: CASSRGLAGTGELFF.

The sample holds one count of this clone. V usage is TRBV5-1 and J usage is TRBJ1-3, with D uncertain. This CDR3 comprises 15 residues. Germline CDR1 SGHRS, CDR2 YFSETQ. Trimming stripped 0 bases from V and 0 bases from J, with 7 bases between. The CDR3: CASSLVVGSGNTIYF. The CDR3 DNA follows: TGCGCCAGCAGCTTGGTGGTGGGCTCTGGAAACACCATATATTTT. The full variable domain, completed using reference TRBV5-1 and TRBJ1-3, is KAGVTQTPRYLIKTRGQQVTLSCSPISGHRSVSWYQQTPGQGLQFLFEYFSETQRNKGNFPGRFSGRQFSNSRSEMNVSTLELGDSALYLCASSLVVGSGNTIYFGEGSWLTVV.

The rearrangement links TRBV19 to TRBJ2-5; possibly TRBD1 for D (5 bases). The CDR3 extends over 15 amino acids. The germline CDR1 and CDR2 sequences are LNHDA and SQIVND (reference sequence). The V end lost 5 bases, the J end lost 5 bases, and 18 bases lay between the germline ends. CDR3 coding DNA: TGTGCCAGTAGTTGGACAACCATTGCTTGGGAGACCCAGTACTTC. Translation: CASSWTTIAWETQYF.

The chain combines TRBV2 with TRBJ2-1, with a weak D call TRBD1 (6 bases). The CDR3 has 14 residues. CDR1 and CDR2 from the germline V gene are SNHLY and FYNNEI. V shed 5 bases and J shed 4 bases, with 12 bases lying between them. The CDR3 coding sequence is TGTGCCAGCAGTCGGACAGTTTTTTACAATGAGCAGTTCTTC. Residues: CASSRTVFYNEQFF.

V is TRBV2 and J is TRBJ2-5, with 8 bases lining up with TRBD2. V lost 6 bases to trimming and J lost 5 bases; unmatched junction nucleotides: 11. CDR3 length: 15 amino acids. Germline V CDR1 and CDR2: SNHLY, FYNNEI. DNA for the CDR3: TGTGCCAGCAGGCCCCCCGGAGCGGGAGTTGAGACCCAGTACTTC. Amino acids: CASRPPGAGVETQYF.

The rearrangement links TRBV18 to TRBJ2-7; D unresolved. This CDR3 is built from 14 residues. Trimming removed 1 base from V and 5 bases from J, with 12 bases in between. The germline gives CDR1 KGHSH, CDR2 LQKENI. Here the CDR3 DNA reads TGTGCCAGCTCACCACTCGGAAAAGACGACGAGCAGTACTTC. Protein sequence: CASSPLGKDDEQYF.

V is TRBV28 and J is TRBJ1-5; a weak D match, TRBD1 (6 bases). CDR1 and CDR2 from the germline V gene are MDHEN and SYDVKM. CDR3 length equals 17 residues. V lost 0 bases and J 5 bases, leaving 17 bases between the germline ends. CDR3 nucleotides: TGTGCCAGCAGTTTATGGGGCTTGGACAGCCGCGATCAGCCCCAGCATTTT. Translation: CASSLWGLDSRDQPQHF. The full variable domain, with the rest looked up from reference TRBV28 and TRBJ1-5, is DVKVTQSSRYLVKRTGEKVFLECVQDMDHENMFWYRQDPGLGLRLIYFSYDVKMKEKGDIPEGYSVSREKKERFSLILESASTNQTSMYLCASSLWGLDSRDQPQHFGDGTRLSIL.

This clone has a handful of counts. Here the CDR3 reads CASSQGAGGPGNEQFF. The CDR3 DNA is TGTGCCAGCAGCCAAGGGGCGGGAGGGCCCGGCAATGAGCAGTTCTTC. J is TRBJ2-1 and V is TRBV14; 9 bases fit TRBD2. The CDR3 extends over 16 amino acids. Trimming took 1 base from V and 6 from J; bases not matched to a gene: 7. Germline-derived CDR1 and CDR2 are SGHDN and FVKESK.

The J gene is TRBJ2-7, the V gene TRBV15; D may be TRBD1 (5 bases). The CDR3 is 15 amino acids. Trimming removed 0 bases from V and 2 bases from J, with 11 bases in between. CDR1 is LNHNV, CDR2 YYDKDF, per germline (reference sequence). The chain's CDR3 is CATSREPQGPYEQYF. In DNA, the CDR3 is TGTGCCACCAGCAGAGAGCCCCAGGGCCCCTACGAGCAGTACTTC.